The rows below give T cell receptor beta chains drawn from one sample of a study of blood T cell repertoires in COVID-19. TCRdb keeps only in-frame clones here, not all; method: immunoSEQ multiplex PCR. The sample carries about 40,000 clones, around 84% recorded once. Sequenced input: peripheral blood. The receptors stem from a human donor in a cohort sampled during active COVID-19. Each CDR3 is given without its conserved first and last residue.

>TRBV6-2/TRBV6-3|TRBJ1-5
ASSSTGNQPQH
>TRBV7-9|TRBJ1-1
ASSEGGALNTEAF
>TRBV12-5|TRBJ2-1
ASETSGGLYNEQF
>TRBV6-1|TRBJ1-2
ASSETGDYGYT
>TRBV10-2|TRBJ2-7
ASSESRAEGYEQY
>TRBV18|TRBJ2-3
ASSSDSPYTDTQY
>TRBV20-1|TRBJ1-2
SATRQGGYT
>TRBV11-2|TRBJ2-3
ASSPNRGRTDTQY
>TRBV19|TRBJ2-1
ATGEGAGVEQF
>TRBV5-5|TRBJ2-7
ASSPTAGTVYEQY
>TRBV2|TRBJ1-2
ASSVQGYDGYT
>TRBV10-3|TRBJ2-2
AISAGETGELF
>TRBV21-1|TRBJ2-1
ASPYPGTTSYNEQF
>TRBV3-1/TRBV3-2|TRBJ2-5
ASSQGLDPETQY
>TRBV18|TRBJ2-5
ASSPEVEETQY
>TRBV28|TRBJ2-5
ASSFPGQGGLETQY
>TRBV6-5|TRBJ1-4
ASSYSIQGGEKLF
>TRBV5-4|TRBJ2-7
ASSGAAGRGRSYEQY
>TRBV5-4|TRBJ2-3
ASSLKGQGTDTQY
>TRBV7-9|TRBJ1-2
ASSPLGGFAGGYT
>TRBV7-9|TRBJ2-3
ASSLGPGTGTDTQY
>TRBV12-3/TRBV12-4|TRBJ1-1
ASSSREYTEAF
>TRBV19|TRBJ1-1
ASSARDRGRAF
>TRBV6-2/TRBV6-3|TRBJ2-5
ASSPRDRRETQY
>TRBV12-3/TRBV12-4|TRBJ2-7
ASSLQGSYEQY
>TRBV5-1|TRBJ2-5
ASSRDRVLQETQY
>TRBV10-3|TRBJ1-5
AMVSSRPGGQPQH
>TRBV5-1|TRBJ2-3
ASSVDRATDTQY
>TRBV5-4|TRBJ1-1
ASSLEQGGTEAF
>TRBV10-1|TRBJ2-3
ASSEQGSDTQY
>TRBV5-8|TRBJ2-3
ASSLGHPADTQY
>TRBV5-1|TRBJ2-7
ASSSLAGASEQY
>TRBV24-1|TRBJ2-3
ATSGTGTGGADTQY
>TRBV4-1|TRBJ2-5
ASSQDLAGGTYQETQY
>TRBV4-1|TRBJ1-5
ASSQGQWFQPQH
>TRBV3-1/TRBV3-2|TRBJ2-3
ASSQEEWDTQY
>TRBV2|TRBJ2-2
ASGRGGTGELF
>TRBV3-1/TRBV3-2|TRBJ2-1
ASSGPGLAGRGNEQF
>TRBV19|TRBJ2-1
ASSIATTSGGAYEQF
>TRBV29-1|TRBJ2-7
SGRDSVSYEQY